What follows describes a single TCR beta chain. This table comes from immunoSEQ multiplex PCR, and its TCRdb copy is limited to in-frame clones, with some not included. The data hold about 38,000 clones, with around 89% observed a single time. This specimen belongs to a study of T cell changes during pregnancy in multiple sclerosis. The CDR3 runs to 15 residues. CDR1 is SNHLY and CDR2 is FYNNEI in the germline V gene. V gave up 6 bases and J gave up 0 bases, with 12 bases separating them. The chain uses TRBV2 and TRBJ1-5; D possibly corresponds to TRBD1 (5 bases). Sample: CD8+ T cells from peripheral blood mononuclear cells, taken in the third trimester of pregnancy. The receptor was isolated from a female donor with multiple sclerosis, enrolled in a pregnancy study. The CDR3 sequence is CASRTQGFSNQPQHF. DNA for the CDR3: TGTGCCAGCAGAACCCAGGGATTTAGCAATCAGCCCCAGCATTTT.